These T cell receptor beta chains were read from a single sample in a study of blood T cell repertoires in COVID-19. Clones were read by immunoSEQ multiplex PCR, and TCRdb kept only the in-frame ones, dropping some. Altogether roughly 500,000 clones are present, around 85% being singletons, with the ten largest covering approximately 2.9%. Specimen: peripheral blood. Every receptor here comes from a human donor in a cohort sampled during active COVID-19. Both conserved end residues are part of each CDR3. D genes are given only for firm matches. Only part of the rows carry a size: once, few, many, or a class if the clone is expanded.

abundance | j_gene | v_gene | d_gene | CDR3nt | CDR3aa
- | TRBJ1-2 | TRBV24-1 | - | TGTGCCACCGGGAGTGGGAAGAACTATGGCTACACCTTC | CATGSGKNYGYTF
- | TRBJ2-3 | TRBV6-5 | TRBD2 | TGTGCCAGCAGTTCTCCTAGCGGGAGAGCAGATACGCAGTATTTT | CASSSPSGRADTQYF
- | TRBJ2-4 | TRBV7-8 | - | TGTGCCAGCAGCTTAGTGGGGGGTGGAGAAAACATTCAGTACTTC | CASSLVGGGENIQYF
- | TRBJ2-1 | TRBV6-5 | TRBD2 | TGTGCCAGCAGAGGACTAGCGGGAGGTTACAATGAGCAGTTCTTC | CASRGLAGGYNEQFF
- | TRBJ1-1 | TRBV5-1 | - | TGCGCCAGCAGCTCCGGACTATTTATGGCTGAAGCTTTCTTT | CASSSGLFMAEAFF
once | TRBJ2-2 | TRBV20-1 | - | TGCAGTGCTAGTGGTGGGCCGGGGACCGGGGAGCTGTTTTTT | CSASGGPGTGELFF
- | TRBJ1-1 | TRBV13 | TRBD1 | TGTGCCAGCAGCGGCCGGGACAGGCTGAACACTGAAGCTTTCTTT | CASSGRDRLNTEAFF
few | TRBJ2-2 | TRBV24-1 | - | TGTGCCACCAGTGATTACTACGGGTCCGGGGAGCTGTTTTTT | CATSDYYGSGELFF
- | TRBJ2-5 | TRBV9 | TRBD1 | TGTGCCAGCAGCGTATTTCCGGGACAGGCGGCGGAGAATCAAGAGACCCAGTACTTC | CASSVFPGQAAENQETQYF
- | TRBJ2-7 | TRBV14 | - | TGTGCCAGCAGCCAATTTCCGTTTTTCCCTCCCTACGAGCAGTACTTC | CASSQFPFFPPYEQYF
- | TRBJ2-1 | TRBV30 | - | TGTGCCTGGAGTGTATACGTCGGGACAAAGTCCTCCTACAATGAGCAGTTCTTC | CAWSVYVGTKSSYNEQFF
- | TRBJ2-2 | TRBV5-1 | - | TGCGCCAGCAGCTATACAGACACCACCGGGGAGCTGTTTTTT | CASSYTDTTGELFF
once | TRBJ1-5 | TRBV28 | - | TGTGCCAGCAGCCCCACACCTCCTCCAGGGCAGCCCCAGCATTTT | CASSPTPPPGQPQHF
- | TRBJ2-1 | TRBV9 | - | TGTGCCAGCAGCGTAGTTTCGAGCGGCAATGAGCAGTTCTTC | CASSVVSSGNEQFF
- | TRBJ2-7 | TRBV4-3 | TRBD1 | TGCGCCAGCAGCCAAGATATAGGACAGGGTCTCTACGAGCAGTACTTC | CASSQDIGQGLYEQYF